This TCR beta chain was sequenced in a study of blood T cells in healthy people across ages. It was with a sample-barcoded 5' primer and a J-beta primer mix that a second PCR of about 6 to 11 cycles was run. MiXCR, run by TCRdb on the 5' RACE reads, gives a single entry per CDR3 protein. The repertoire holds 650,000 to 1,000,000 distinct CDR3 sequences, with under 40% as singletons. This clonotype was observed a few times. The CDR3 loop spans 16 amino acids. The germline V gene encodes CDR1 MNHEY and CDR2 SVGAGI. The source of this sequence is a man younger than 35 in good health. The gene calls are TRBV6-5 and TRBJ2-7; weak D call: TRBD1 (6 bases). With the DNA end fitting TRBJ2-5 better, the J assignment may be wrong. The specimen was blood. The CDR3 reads CASSYSPGDIRETQYF. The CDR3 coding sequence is TGTGCCAGCAGTTACTCCCCAGGGGACATACGGGAGACCCAGTACTTC.